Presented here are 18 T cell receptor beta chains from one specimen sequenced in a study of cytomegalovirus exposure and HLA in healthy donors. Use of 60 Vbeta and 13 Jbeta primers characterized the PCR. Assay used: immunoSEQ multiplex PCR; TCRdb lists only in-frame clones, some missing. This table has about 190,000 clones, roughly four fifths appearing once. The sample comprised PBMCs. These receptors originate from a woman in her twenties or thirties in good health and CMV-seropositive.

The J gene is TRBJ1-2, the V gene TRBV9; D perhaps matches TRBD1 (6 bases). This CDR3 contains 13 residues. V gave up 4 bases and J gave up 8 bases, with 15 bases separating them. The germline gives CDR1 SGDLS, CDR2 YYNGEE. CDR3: CASSNRDTRGYTF. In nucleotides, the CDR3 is TGTGCCAGCAGCAACCGGGACACCAGAGGCTACACCTTC.

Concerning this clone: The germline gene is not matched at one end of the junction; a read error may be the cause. This CDR3 is CASSPQGSGALSSLF. CDR3 sequence (DNA): TGTGCCAGCAGTCCTCAGGGTAGCGGGGCTTTGAGCAGTCTCTTC. The rearrangement joins TRBV28 to TRBJ2-1, with 8 bases that match TRBD2. This CDR3 comprises 15 residues. Germline-derived CDR1 and CDR2 are MDHEN and SYDVKM. Drawing the rest from reference TRBV28 and TRBJ2-1, the complete variable domain is DVKVTQSSRYLVKRTGEKVFLECVQDMDHENMFWYRQDPGLGLRLIYFSYDVKMKEKGDIPEGYSVSREKKERFSLILESASTNQTSMYLCASSPQGSGALSSLFGPGTRLTVL.

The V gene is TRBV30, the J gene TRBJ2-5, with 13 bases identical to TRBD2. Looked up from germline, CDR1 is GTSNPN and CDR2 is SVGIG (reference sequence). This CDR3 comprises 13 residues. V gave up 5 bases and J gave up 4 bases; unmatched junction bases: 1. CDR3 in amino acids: CAWGTSGTETQYF. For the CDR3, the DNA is TGTGCCTGGGGGACTAGCGGGACAGAGACCCAGTACTTC.

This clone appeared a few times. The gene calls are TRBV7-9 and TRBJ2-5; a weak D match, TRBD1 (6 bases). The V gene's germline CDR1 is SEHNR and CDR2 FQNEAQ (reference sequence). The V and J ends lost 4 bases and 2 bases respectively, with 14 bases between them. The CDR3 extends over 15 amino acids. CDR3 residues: CASSYGQTVQETQYF. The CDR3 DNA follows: TGTGCCAGCAGCTACGGACAGACCGTTCAAGAGACCCAGTACTTC. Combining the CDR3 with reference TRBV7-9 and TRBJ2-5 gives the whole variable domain DTGVSQNPRHKITKRGQNVTFRCDPISEHNRLYWYRQTLGQGPEFLTYFQNEAQLEKSRLLSDRFSAERPKGSFSTLEIQRTEQGDSAMYLCASSYGQTVQETQYFGPGTRLLVL.

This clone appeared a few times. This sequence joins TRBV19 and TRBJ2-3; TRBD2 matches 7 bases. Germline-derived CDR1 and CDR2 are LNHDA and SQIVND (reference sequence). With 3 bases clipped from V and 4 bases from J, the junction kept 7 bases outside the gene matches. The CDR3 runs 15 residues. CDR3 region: CASSMVGGSSDTQYF. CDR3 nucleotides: TGTGCCAGTAGTATGGTGGGGGGGAGCTCAGATACGCAGTATTTT.

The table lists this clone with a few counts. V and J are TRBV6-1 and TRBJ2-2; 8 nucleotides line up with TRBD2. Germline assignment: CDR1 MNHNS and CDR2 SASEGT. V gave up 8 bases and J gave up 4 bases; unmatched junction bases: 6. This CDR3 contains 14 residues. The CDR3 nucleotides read TGTGCCAGCGCCGGGAGGGGGAGCACCGGGGAGCTGTTTTTT. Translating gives CASAGRGSTGELFF.

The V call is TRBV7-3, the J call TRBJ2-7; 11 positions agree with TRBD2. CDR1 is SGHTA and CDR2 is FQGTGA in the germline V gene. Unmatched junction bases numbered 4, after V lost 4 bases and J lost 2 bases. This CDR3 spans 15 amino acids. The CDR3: CASSWNSGGAYEQYF. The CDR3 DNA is TGTGCCAGCAGCTGGAATAGCGGGGGGGCCTACGAGCAGTACTTC.

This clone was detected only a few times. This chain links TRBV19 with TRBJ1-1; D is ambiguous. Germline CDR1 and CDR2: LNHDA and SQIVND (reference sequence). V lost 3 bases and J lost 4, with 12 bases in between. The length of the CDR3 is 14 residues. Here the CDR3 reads CASSMMGLGTEAFF. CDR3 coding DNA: TGTGCCAGTAGTATGATGGGCTTGGGCACTGAAGCTTTCTTT. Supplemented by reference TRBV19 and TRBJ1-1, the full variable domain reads DGGITQSPKYLFRKEGQNVTLSCEQNLNHDAMYWYRQDPGQGLRLIYYSQIVNDFQKGDIAEGYSVSREKKESFPLTVTSAQKNPTAFYLCASSMMGLGTEAFFGQGTRLTVV.

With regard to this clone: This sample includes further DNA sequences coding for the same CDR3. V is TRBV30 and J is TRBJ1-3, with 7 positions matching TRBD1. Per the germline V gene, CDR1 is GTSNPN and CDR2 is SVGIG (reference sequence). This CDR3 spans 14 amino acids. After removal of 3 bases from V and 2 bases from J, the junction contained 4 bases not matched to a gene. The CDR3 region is CAWRLQGTGNTIYF. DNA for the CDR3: TGTGCCTGGAGACTACAGGGGACTGGAAACACCATATATTTT.

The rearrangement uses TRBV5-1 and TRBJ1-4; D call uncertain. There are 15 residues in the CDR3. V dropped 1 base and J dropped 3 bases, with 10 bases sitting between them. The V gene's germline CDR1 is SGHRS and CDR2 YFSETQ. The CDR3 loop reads CASSLQTVPNEKLFF. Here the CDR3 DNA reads TGCGCCAGCAGCTTGCAAACAGTACCTAATGAAAAACTGTTTTTT.

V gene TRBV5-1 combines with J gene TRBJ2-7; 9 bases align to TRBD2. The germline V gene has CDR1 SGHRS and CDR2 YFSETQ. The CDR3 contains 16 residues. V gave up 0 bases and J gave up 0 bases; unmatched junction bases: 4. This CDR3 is CASSLVLAGDSYEQYF. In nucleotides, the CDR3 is TGCGCCAGCAGCTTGGTACTAGCGGGCGACTCCTACGAGCAGTACTTC.

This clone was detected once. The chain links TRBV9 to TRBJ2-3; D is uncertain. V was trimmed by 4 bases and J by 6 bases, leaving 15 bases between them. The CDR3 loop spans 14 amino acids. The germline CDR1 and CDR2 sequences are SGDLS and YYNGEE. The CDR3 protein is CASSIRSIGDTQYF. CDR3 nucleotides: TGTGCCAGCAGCATCCGATCCATCGGGGATACGCAGTATTTT.

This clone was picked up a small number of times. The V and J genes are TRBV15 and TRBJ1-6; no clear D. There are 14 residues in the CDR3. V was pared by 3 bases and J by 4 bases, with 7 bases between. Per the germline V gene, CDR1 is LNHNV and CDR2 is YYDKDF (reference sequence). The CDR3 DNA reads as TGTGCCACCAGCAGGCAAGCGTATAATTCACCCCTCCACTTT. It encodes CATSRQAYNSPLHF.

This CDR3 reads CASRPAGVETQYF. As DNA, the CDR3 is TGTGCCAGCAGACCAGCGGGGGTGGAGACCCAGTACTTC. The chain joins TRBV6-5 to TRBJ2-5; 8 nucleotides align to TRBD2. J was trimmed by 5 bases and V by 6 bases; bases with no gene match: 5. Germline V gene lookup returns CDR1 MNHEY and CDR2 SVGAGI. The CDR3 is 13 residues long.

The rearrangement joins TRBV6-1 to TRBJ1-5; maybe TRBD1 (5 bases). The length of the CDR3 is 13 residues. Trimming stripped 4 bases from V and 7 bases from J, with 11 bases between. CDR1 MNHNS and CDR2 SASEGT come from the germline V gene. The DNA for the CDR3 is TGTGCCAGCAGTGTTCGGGGGGAACAGCCCCAGCATTTT. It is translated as CASSVRGEQPQHF.

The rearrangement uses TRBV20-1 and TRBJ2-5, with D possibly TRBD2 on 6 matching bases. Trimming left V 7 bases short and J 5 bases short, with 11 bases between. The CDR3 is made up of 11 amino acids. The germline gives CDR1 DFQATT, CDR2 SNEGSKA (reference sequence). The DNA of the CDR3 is TGCAGTGTCCTCCGGGGGGAGACCCAGTACTTC. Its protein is CSVLRGETQYF.

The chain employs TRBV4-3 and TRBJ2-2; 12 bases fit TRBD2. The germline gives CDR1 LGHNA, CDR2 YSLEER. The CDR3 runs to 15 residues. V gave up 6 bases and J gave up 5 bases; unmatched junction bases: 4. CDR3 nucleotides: TGCGCCAGCAGACATGGACTAGCGGGGACCGGGGAGCTGTTTTTT. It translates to CASRHGLAGTGELFF.

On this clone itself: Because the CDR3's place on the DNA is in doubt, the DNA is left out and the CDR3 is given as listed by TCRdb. The CDR3 region is CASSSKKVGTGATF. The J gene is TRBJ2-7, the V gene TRBV2; the table's D call, TRBD1, was not checked against the DNA. A total of 14 residues make up the CDR3, ends included. CDR1 and CDR2 from the germline V gene are SNHLY and FYNNEI.